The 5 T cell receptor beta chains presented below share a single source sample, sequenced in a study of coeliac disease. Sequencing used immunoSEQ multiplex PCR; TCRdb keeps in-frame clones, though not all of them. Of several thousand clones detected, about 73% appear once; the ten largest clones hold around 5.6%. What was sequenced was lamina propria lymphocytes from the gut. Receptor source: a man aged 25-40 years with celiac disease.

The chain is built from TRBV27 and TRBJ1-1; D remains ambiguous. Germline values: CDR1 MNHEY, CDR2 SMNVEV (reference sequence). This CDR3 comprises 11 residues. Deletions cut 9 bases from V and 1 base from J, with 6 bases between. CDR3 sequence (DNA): TGTGCCAGTCACGGGAACACTGAAGCTTTCTTT. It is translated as CASHGNTEAFF.

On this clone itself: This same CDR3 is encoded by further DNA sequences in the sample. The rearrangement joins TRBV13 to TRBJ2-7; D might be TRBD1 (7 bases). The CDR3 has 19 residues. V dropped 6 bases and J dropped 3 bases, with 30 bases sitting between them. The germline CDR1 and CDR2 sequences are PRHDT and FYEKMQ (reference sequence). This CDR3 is CASRQIGLQGRKGVYEQYF. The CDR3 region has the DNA TGTGCCAGCAGGCAAATTGGCTTACAGGGGAGGAAGGGGGTCTACGAGCAGTACTTC.

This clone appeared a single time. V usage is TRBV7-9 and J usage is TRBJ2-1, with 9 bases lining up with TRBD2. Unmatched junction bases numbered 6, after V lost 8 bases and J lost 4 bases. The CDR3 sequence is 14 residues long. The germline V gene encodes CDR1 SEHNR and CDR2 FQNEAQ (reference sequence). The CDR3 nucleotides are TGTGCCAGCTGTAGCGGGGGCCGTTACAATGAGCAGTTCTTC. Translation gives CASCSGGRYNEQFF.

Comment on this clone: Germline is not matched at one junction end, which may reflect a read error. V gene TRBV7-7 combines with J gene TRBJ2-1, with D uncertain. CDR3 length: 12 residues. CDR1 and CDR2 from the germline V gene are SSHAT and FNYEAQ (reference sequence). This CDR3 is CASSYRSGEQFF. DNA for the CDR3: TGTGCTAGCAGCTACCGGAGTGGCGAGCAGTTCTTC.

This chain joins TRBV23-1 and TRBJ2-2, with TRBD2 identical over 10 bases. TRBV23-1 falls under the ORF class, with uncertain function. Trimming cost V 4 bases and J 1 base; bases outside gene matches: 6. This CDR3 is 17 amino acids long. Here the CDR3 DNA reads TGCGCCAGCAGTCCGGAGCGGGAGGGGGGGAACACCGGGGAGCTGTTTTTT. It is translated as CASSPEREGGNTGELFF.